This record looks at one T cell receptor (beta chain) sequence and its context. The antigen is unknown. This sample is drawn from a study of T cell responses to AZD1222 COVID-19 vaccine. About the research overall: Pooled together were second doses at about 4 or about 12 weeks.

CDR1 and CDR2 from the germline V gene are LGHNA and YSLEER. This CDR3 has 16 residues. Trimming took 2 bases from V and 5 from J; bases not matched to a gene: 5. Generated by immunoSEQ multiplex PCR, the TCRdb table keeps only in-frame clones and is missing some. Here the sample spans 90,000 to 110,000 clones, about four fifths being singletons. Study-level findings and limits: In the spike-specific TCR repertoire, nearly half reportedly target unmutated variant regions. Most donors were white British, females outnumbered males, and clonal diversity was possibly underestimated. Spike was spanned by vaccine-associated CD4 TCRs, with dominance at 160-218 and 743-854.

The chain recombines TRBV4-3 with TRBJ2-3, with 12 positions matching TRBD2. This TCR derives from an adult in good health. The sequencing used peripheral blood, collected on day 0 of AZD1222 vaccination. CDR3 nucleotides: TGCGCCAGCAGCCAAATGCTAGCGGGGGGGCAAGATACGCAGTATTTT. Its translation is CASSQMLAGGQDTQYF.